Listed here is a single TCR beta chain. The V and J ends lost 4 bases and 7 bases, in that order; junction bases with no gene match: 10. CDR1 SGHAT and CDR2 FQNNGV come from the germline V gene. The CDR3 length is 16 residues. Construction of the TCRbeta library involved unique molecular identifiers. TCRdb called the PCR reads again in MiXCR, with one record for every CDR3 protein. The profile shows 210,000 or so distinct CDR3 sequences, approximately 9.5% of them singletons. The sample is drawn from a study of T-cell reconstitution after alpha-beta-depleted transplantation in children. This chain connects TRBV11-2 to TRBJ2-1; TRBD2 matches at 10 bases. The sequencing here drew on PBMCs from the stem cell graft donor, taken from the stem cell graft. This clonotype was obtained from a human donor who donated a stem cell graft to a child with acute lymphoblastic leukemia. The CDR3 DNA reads TGTGCCAGCAGCTCCTTAGCGGGGGGATTTGGGAATGAGCAGTTCTTC. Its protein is CASSSLAGGFGNEQFF.